This is a list of T cell receptor beta chains from one sample in a study of blood T cell repertoires in COVID-19. The repertoire was sequenced with immunoSEQ multiplex PCR; TCRdb's copy has only in-frame clones and lacks some. The table lists under 130,000 clones, roughly 69% of them singletons, with about 5.9% in the top ten. Sequenced: peripheral blood. These receptors were obtained from a man at least 80 years old with acute or convalescent COVID-19. CDR3s include the opening cysteine and the closing phenylalanine or tryptophan. A D gene is named only where the DNA matches it firmly. Clone size is stated in some rows and not others, as once, few, many or a class when expanded.

clone size,V gene,D gene,J gene,CDR3 protein,CDR3 DNA
.,TRBV6-4,TRBD2,TRBJ2-1,CASSDFRQGEWGREVHNEQFF,TGTGCCAGCAGTGACTTCCGCCAGGGAGAATGGGGGCGGGAGGTCCACAATGAGCAGTTCTTC
.,TRBV30,TRBD2,TRBJ2-1,CAWRTSGGGEQFF,TGTGCCTGGAGGACGTCGGGAGGGGGGGAGCAGTTCTTC
.,TRBV5-6,.,TRBJ1-5,CASSLGTRGNQPQHF,TGTGCCAGCAGCTTAGGCACCCGGGGTAATCAGCCCCAGCATTTT
few,TRBV28,.,TRBJ1-5,CASRRTYSQPQHF,TGTGCCAGCAGGAGGACATATAGTCAGCCCCAGCATTTT
.,TRBV28,.,TRBJ2-5,CASSADQGGGETQYF,TGTGCCAGCAGTGCTGACCAGGGAGGGGGGGAGACCCAGTACTTC
.,TRBV19,.,TRBJ2-7,CASSIRGRGNSYEQYF,TGTGCCAGTAGTATAAGGGGACGGGGGAACTCCTACGAGCAGTACTTC
.,TRBV4-3,TRBD2,TRBJ2-3,CASSQVLAGGGVTQYF,TGCGCCAGCAGCCAAGTTCTAGCGGGAGGGGGTGTTACGCAGTATTTT
.,TRBV9,.,TRBJ2-5,CASSVGEGDFQETQYF,TGTGCCAGCAGCGTAGGAGAAGGGGACTTCCAAGAGACCCAGTACTTC
.,TRBV6-5,TRBD1,TRBJ2-1,CASSYPGQAGEQFF,TGTGCCAGCAGTTACCCCGGACAGGCGGGTGAGCAGTTCTTC
.,TRBV2,TRBD1,TRBJ1-4,CASRGTGDVKKLFF,TGTGCCAGCAGGGGAACAGGGGATGTCAAGAAACTGTTTTTT
.,TRBV24-1,.,TRBJ2-2,CATSDRSHPTGELFF,TGTGCCACCAGTGACCGGAGCCACCCCACCGGGGAGCTGTTTTTT
.,TRBV7-9,.,TRBJ2-4,CASSLGQGSLAKNIQYF,TGTGCCAGCAGCTTGGGCCAAGGGAGCCTAGCCAAAAACATTCAGTACTTC
.,TRBV28,.,TRBJ1-5,CASSFQGRVGNQPQHF,TGTGCCAGCAGTTTTCAGGGTAGGGTGGGCAATCAGCCCCAGCATTTT
.,TRBV27,.,TRBJ1-6,CASRADGFGSPLHF,TGTGCCAGTAGAGCGGACGGTTTCGGGTCACCCCTCCACTTT
.,TRBV7-2,TRBD2,TRBJ2-5,CASSPSGSGRGGETQYF,TGTGCCAGCAGCCCCAGCGGGAGCGGGAGGGGCGGGGAGACCCAGTACTTC
.,TRBV9,TRBD2,TRBJ2-5,CASSQTNGLAETQYF,TGTGCCAGCAGCCAAACAAACGGACTAGCGGAGACCCAGTACTTC
.,TRBV19,.,TRBJ1-3,CASSTVFSGNTIYF,TGTGCCAGTAGTACTGTGTTCTCTGGAAACACCATATATTTT
.,TRBV21-1,.,TRBJ2-7,CASSKRGILLNLYEQYF,TGTGCCAGCAGCAAAAGGGGGATATTGCTGAATCTCTACGAGCAGTACTTC
.,TRBV7-3,TRBD2,TRBJ2-7,CASSLAAGGPYEQYF,TGTGCCAGCAGCTTAGCTGCGGGAGGGCCCTACGAGCAGTACTTC
.,TRBV6-5,.,TRBJ1-2,CASTNGRSYGYTF,TGTGCCAGCACCAACGGGAGGTCTTATGGCTACACCTTC
.,TRBV7-2,.,TRBJ2-5,CASSQGIAETQYF,TGTGCCAGCAGCCAGGGGATTGCTGAGACCCAGTACTTC
.,TRBV6-5,.,TRBJ1-1,CASSPGPNTEAFF,TGTGCCAGCAGTCCAGGGCCGAACACTGAAGCTTTCTTT
many,TRBV29-1,.,TRBJ2-1,CSVGLAVAQGEQFF,TGCAGCGTTGGCCTCGCGGTGGCCCAGGGTGAGCAGTTCTTC
.,TRBV5-6,TRBD2,TRBJ2-1,CASSLGGGLAGAEQFF,TGTGCCAGCAGCTTGGGTGGGGGACTAGCGGGAGCTGAGCAGTTCTTC
.,TRBV30,.,TRBJ1-5,CAWREQGTYNQPQHF,TGTGCCTGGAGGGAGCAGGGAACGTACAATCAGCCCCAGCATTTT
.,TRBV18,.,TRBJ2-1,CASSPGQGSEFF,TGTGCCAGCTCACCAGGCCAGGGCTCAGAGTTCTTC
.,TRBV7-8,.,TRBJ2-1,CASSPAYGRGDVEQFF,TGTGCCAGCAGCCCCGCTTATGGGAGGGGGGATGTAGAGCAGTTCTTC
.,TRBV29-1,.,TRBJ2-7,CSVGHDYEQYF,TGCAGCGTTGGACACGACTACGAGCAGTACTTC
.,TRBV7-2,.,TRBJ2-7,CASSLDRSSYEQYF,TGTGCCAGCAGCTTAGACAGGAGCTCCTACGAGCAGTACTTC
few,TRBV7-9,TRBD2,TRBJ2-5,CASSFTGTSGKETQYF,TGTGCCAGCAGCTTTACCGGGACTAGCGGGAAAGAGACCCAGTACTTC
.,TRBV29-1,TRBD1,TRBJ2-5,CSVEEDRAIETQYF,TGCAGCGTTGAGGAGGACAGGGCGATAGAGACCCAGTACTTC
.,TRBV4-1,.,TRBJ2-1,CASSQPPTYVEQFF,TGCGCCAGCAGCCAACCCCCCACCTATGTTGAGCAGTTCTTC
many,TRBV28,.,TRBJ2-3,CASTGFTDTQYF,TGTGCCAGTACAGGGTTCACGGATACGCAGTATTTT
.,TRBV29-1,.,TRBJ2-3,CSVEFGGSTDTQYF,TGCAGCGTTGAATTCGGGGGTAGCACAGATACGCAGTATTTT
once,TRBV29-1,.,TRBJ2-7,CSVGDGGLPGEQYF,TGCAGCGTTGGGGACGGGGGTTTACCGGGGGAGCAGTACTTC
few,TRBV6-5,.,TRBJ2-3,CASRAGLLGRDTQYF,TGTGCCAGCAGGGCCGGACTGTTGGGCAGGGATACGCAGTATTTT
.,TRBV6-6,TRBD1,TRBJ1-5,CASSYDVGQGKLPQHF,TGTGCCAGCAGTTACGATGTAGGACAGGGGAAGCTGCCCCAGCATTTT
.,TRBV5-4,TRBD2,TRBJ2-5,CASSLRPLAEETQYF,TGTGCCAGCAGCTTGAGGCCACTAGCGGAAGAGACCCAGTACTTC
.,TRBV19,.,TRBJ2-2,CASSIRAQNTGELFF,TGTGCCAGTAGTATAAGAGCGCAGAACACCGGGGAGCTGTTTTTT
.,TRBV11-2,TRBD1,TRBJ1-1,CASSPRQGGMNTEAFF,TGTGCCAGCAGCCCTAGACAGGGGGGAATGAACACTGAAGCTTTCTTT
once,TRBV28,TRBD2,TRBJ2-7,CASSRSGNSYEQYF,TGTGCCAGCAGCCGTAGCGGGAACTCCTACGAGCAGTACTTC
.,TRBV10-3,TRBD2,TRBJ2-3,CALSWREGTDTQYF,TGTGCGCTCTCTTGGCGGGAGGGCACAGATACGCAGTATTTT
.,TRBV7-9,TRBD2,TRBJ2-3,CASSPTSGRASTDTQYF,TGTGCCAGCAGCCCCACTAGCGGGAGGGCTAGCACAGATACGCAGTATTTT
.,TRBV18,.,TRBJ2-5,CASSPPKASSQETQYF,TGTGCCAGCTCACCACCGAAAGCTAGCTCCCAAGAGACCCAGTACTTC
.,TRBV7-9,.,TRBJ2-7,CASSRGRTYYEQYF,TGTGCCAGCAGCCGCGGCAGGACATACTACGAGCAGTACTTC
.,TRBV24-1,.,TRBJ2-1,CATSETSYNEQFF,TGTGCCACCAGTGAGACATCTTACAATGAGCAGTTCTTC
.,TRBV24-1,.,TRBJ1-1,CATSDPEQRKAFF,TGTGCCACCAGTGATCCCGAACAAAGAAAAGCTTTCTTT
.,TRBV5-4,TRBD2,TRBJ2-7,CASSLAGNPYEQYF,TGTGCCAGCAGCTTAGCGGGAAACCCCTACGAGCAGTACTTC